These 19 T cell receptor beta chains were all obtained from the same sample, sequenced in a study of blood T cell repertoires in COVID-19 (dated by TCRdb to about 2020). Library method: the immunoSEQ multiplex PCR assay. TCRdb took over this immuneACCESS table, retaining in-frame rearrangements with V and J assigned. Such tables are incomplete; in checked studies, under half of the missing clones stem from an unresolved V gene, and the remainder is unexplained. The sample table contains around 250,000 clones; only one count was recorded for about 87% of them. About 2.9% of the sample is taken by the ten largest. The specimen was PBMCs or T cells enriched from blood (not recorded which). The origin of the receptors is a woman aged 40-49 years who had been exposed to COVID-19.

V usage is TRBV7-2 and J usage is TRBJ1-6; D unresolved. CDR3 length equals 16 residues. Trimming stripped 1 base from V and 6 bases from J, with 13 bases between. CDR1 and CDR2 from the germline V gene are SGHTA and FQGNSA. CDR3 in DNA: TGTGCCAGCAGCTTAGAGTCCCGACGGGGTAATTCACCCCTCCACTTT. This codes for CASSLESRRGNSPLHF.

This chain links TRBV7-8 with TRBJ1-3; 8 positions match TRBD1. CDR1 and CDR2 from the germline V gene are SGHVS and FQNEAQ. This CDR3 has 18 amino acids. V dropped 3 bases and J dropped 2; count of bases not matched to a gene: 12. CDR3 sequence reads: CASSFQGAVGQAGNTIYF. Here the CDR3 DNA reads TGTGCCAGCAGCTTCCAGGGGGCGGTAGGACAGGCTGGAAACACCATATATTTT.

The V call is TRBV19, the J call TRBJ1-4; TRBD1 aligns across 7 bases. Germline V gene lookup returns CDR1 LNHDA and CDR2 SQIVND (reference sequence). With 5 bases clipped from V and 7 bases from J, the junction kept 10 bases outside the gene matches. The CDR3 extends over 15 amino acids. In DNA form, the CDR3 reads TGTGCCAGTAGTCTCGGTGGAGGGGGCGTTGAAAAACTGTTTTTT. It encodes CASSLGGGGVEKLFF.

The chain is built from TRBV6-5 and TRBJ1-5; D unclear. Trimming took 6 bases from V and 5 from J, leaving 11 bases between them. CDR3 length: 13 residues. CDR1 and CDR2 (germline): MNHEY, SVGAGI. The CDR3 DNA follows: TGTGCCAGCAGCGGAATGGGCGATCAGCCCCAGCATTTT. Amino acids: CASSGMGDQPQHF.

The gene calls are TRBV29-1 and TRBJ1-1, with D maybe TRBD1 (6 bases). The CDR3 has 14 amino acids. In germline, CDR1 is SQVTM, CDR2 ANQGSEA. Between the trimmed V and J ends, which lost 7 bases and 0 bases, there was a span of 15 bases. Written as DNA, the CDR3 is TGCAGCGCCGGCAACAGGGCCGTGAACACTGAAGCTTTCTTT. Translation gives CSAGNRAVNTEAFF.

The chain combines TRBV10-3 with TRBJ2-1; 10 bases map to TRBD2. Germline values: CDR1 ENHRY, CDR2 SYGVKD. J lost 9 bases, V lost 9 bases, and 11 bases had no gene match. CDR3 length: 14 amino acids. The CDR3, as DNA: TGTGCCATAGGGACTAGCGAAAATGGTGGTGAGCAGTTCTTC. Its translation is CAIGTSENGGEQFF.

This rearrangement joins TRBV27 to TRBJ2-5, with 10 bases matching TRBD2. This CDR3 region has 17 residues. Trimming removed 1 base from V and 3 bases from J; junction bases left unmatched: 8. Looked up from germline, CDR1 is MNHEY and CDR2 is SMNVEV (reference sequence). DNA for the CDR3: TGTGCCAGCAGTTTATACCTCGGGCTAGCGGGAGAAGAGACCCAGTACTTC. This translates into CASSLYLGLAGEETQYF.

CDR3 coding DNA: TGTGCCAGCAGCCGTGGACAGCTCTCTGGAAACACCATATATTTT. Translating gives CASSRGQLSGNTIYF. The J gene is TRBJ1-3, the V gene TRBV3-1 (or the pseudogene TRBV3-2), with D perhaps matching TRBD1 (6 bases). CDR3 length equals 15 residues. CDR1 and CDR2 from the germline V gene are LGHDT and YNNKEL (reference sequence). Between the trimmed V and J ends, which lost 4 bases and 0 bases, there was a span of 10 bases.

The chain employs TRBV2 and TRBJ2-4; the match to TRBD1 covers 7 bases. Unmatched junction bases numbered 11, after V lost 6 bases and J lost 0 bases. Germline V gives CDR1 SNHLY, CDR2 FYNNEI. The CDR3 has 17 amino acids. CDR3 region: CASRARGILIAKNIQYF. The DNA of the CDR3 is TGTGCCAGCAGAGCCAGGGGGATTCTCATAGCCAAAAACATTCAGTACTTC.

This rearrangement joins TRBV5-1 to TRBJ2-2; D uncertain. Trimming removed 0 bases from V and 2 bases from J, with 11 bases in between. The CDR3 loop spans 16 amino acids. Germline V gene data show CDR1 as SGHRS and CDR2 as YFSETQ. This CDR3 is CASSLAPGSNTGELFF. The CDR3 nucleotides read TGCGCCAGCAGCTTGGCCCCCGGGTCTAACACCGGGGAGCTGTTTTTT.

The V call is TRBV6-1, the J call TRBJ1-3, with 8 bases fitting TRBD1. The CDR3 runs to 16 residues. Trimming removed 3 bases from V and 0 bases from J; junction bases left unmatched: 4. Germline CDR1 reads MNHNS; CDR2 reads SASEGT. CDR3 nucleotides: TGTGCCAGCAGTGACAGGGGGCCCTTCTCTGGAAACACCATATATTTT. This translates into CASSDRGPFSGNTIYF.

The rearrangement joins TRBV4-3 to TRBJ1-3, with D hard to call. Germline assignment: CDR1 LGHNA and CDR2 YSLEER. V shed 0 bases and J shed 4 bases, with 13 bases lying between them. CDR3 size: 16 residues. CDR3 loop: CASSQDLSKAGNTIYF. In DNA form, the CDR3 reads TGCGCCAGCAGCCAAGATCTTTCTAAAGCCGGAAACACCATATATTTT.

This clone was counted a few times. V usage is TRBV28 and J usage is TRBJ1-2, with 8 positions matching TRBD1. The CDR3 contains 14 residues. Germline CDR1 is MDHEN and CDR2 is SYDVKM. J was trimmed by 2 bases and V by 7 bases; bases with no gene match: 6. DNA of the CDR3: TGTGCCAGCACCGTAACAGGGGGGAACTATGGCTACACCTTC. Its protein is CASTVTGGNYGYTF.

V and J are TRBV4-1 and TRBJ1-4, with TRBD1 as a possible D gene (6 bases). From germline, CDR1 is MGHRA and CDR2 YSYEKL. This CDR3 comprises 18 residues. Trimming pared 1 base from V and 0 bases from J, leaving 15 bases between. The DNA for the CDR3 is TGCGCCAGCAGCCAAGGGGGAGGGGGGCGTTCAACTAATGAAAAACTGTTTTTT. Translation gives CASSQGGGGRSTNEKLFF.

The V call is TRBV5-4, the J call TRBJ2-3; TRBD2 matches at 10 bases. Germline CDR1 and CDR2: SGHNT and YYREEE (reference sequence). Losses at the gene ends were 6 bases for V and 3 bases for J; bases not matched to a gene: 19. The CDR3 consists of 19 residues. As DNA, the CDR3 is TGTGCCAGCAACCCTGGGGGGAGCGGGAGGGGGATTCGAACAGATACGCAGTATTTT. Protein sequence: CASNPGGSGRGIRTDTQYF.

V and J are TRBV29-1 and TRBJ2-5; 9 nucleotides align to TRBD1. V trimming: 3 bases; J trimming: 7 bases; junction bases outside the gene matches: 9. In germline, CDR1 is SQVTM, CDR2 ANQGSEA. The CDR3 covers 14 residues. CDR3 nucleotides: TGCAGCGTTGACTCCCCTGCGGGACAGGGGACCCAGTACTTC. Its protein product is CSVDSPAGQGTQYF.

This clone was seen just once. V gene TRBV19 combines with J gene TRBJ2-1; possible D gene TRBD2, 6 bases. The germline V gene has CDR1 LNHDA and CDR2 SQIVND (reference sequence). Trimming removed 0 bases from V and 0 bases from J, with 12 bases in between. The CDR3 extends over 17 amino acids. The CDR3 DNA reads as TGTGCCAGTAGTATAGATCGCGGGATTAGCTCCTACAATGAGCAGTTCTTC. Protein sequence: CASSIDRGISSYNEQFF.

The CDR3 loop is CASSQGSGSGGEQYV. CDR3 sequence (DNA): TGTGCCAGCAGCCAAGGTAGCGGGAGCGGAGGTGAGCAGTACGTC. This chain joins TRBV3-1 (or the pseudogene TRBV3-2) and TRBJ2-7; 9 bases map to TRBD2. The CDR3 extends over 15 amino acids. The junction had 8 bases not matched to a gene; V was cut back by 1 base and J by 7 bases. Germline loops: CDR1 LGHDT, CDR2 YNNKEL (reference sequence).

The chain combines TRBV5-5 with TRBJ2-3; 10 nucleotides match TRBD2. Germline assignment: CDR1 SGHKS and CDR2 YYEKEE (reference sequence). V trimming: 3 bases; J trimming: 2 bases; junction bases outside the gene matches: 6. The CDR3 runs to 16 residues. The CDR3: CASSSEGTSVTDTQYF. DNA for the CDR3: TGTGCCAGCAGCTCAGAAGGGACTAGCGTCACAGATACGCAGTATTTT.